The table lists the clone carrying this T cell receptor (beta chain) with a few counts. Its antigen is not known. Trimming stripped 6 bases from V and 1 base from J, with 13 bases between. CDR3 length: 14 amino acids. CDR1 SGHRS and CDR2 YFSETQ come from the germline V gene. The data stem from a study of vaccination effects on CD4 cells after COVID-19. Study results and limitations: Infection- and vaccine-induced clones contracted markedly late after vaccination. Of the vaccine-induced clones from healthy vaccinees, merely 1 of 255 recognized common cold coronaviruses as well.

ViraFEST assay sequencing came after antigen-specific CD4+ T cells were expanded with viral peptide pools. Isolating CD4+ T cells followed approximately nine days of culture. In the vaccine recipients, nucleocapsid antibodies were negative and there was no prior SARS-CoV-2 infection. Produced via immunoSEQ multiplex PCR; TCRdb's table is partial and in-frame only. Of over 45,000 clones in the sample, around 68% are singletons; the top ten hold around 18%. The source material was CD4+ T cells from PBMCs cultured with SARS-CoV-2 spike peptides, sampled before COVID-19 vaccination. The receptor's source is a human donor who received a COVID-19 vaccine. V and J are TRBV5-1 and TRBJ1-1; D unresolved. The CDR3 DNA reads TGCGCCAGCACCTACGACGGGCGGAACACTGAAGCTTTCTTT. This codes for CASTYDGRNTEAFF.